A selection of T cell receptor beta chains follows, all from one sample in a study of T cell responses to AZD1222 COVID-19 vaccine. Clones were sequenced by immunoSEQ multiplex PCR, and TCRdb holds only the in-frame ones, with some missing. The repertoire has 170,000 or so clones, around 90% of them found once; the top ten carry 2.6%. Sequencing was performed on peripheral blood, taken on day 0 of AZD1222 vaccination. The receptors here all came from an adult in good health. The CDR3 runs from the conserved cysteine through the conserved F or W. Each record gives: J gene, clone size, D gene, V gene, CDR3 protein, CDR3 DNA. The D gene is left open where the match is weak. Some rows mark clone size as missing; the rest say once, few, many or name a class of expanded clone.

J: TRBJ2-3; size: NA; D: TRBD2; V: TRBV3-1/TRBV3-2; CDR3: CASSSVSGRGTDTQYF; DNA: TGTGCCAGCAGTTCTGTGAGCGGGAGGGGCACAGATACGCAGTATTTT
J: TRBJ2-1; size: NA; D: TRBD2; V: TRBV30; CDR3: CAWSVLAGRNEQFF; DNA: TGTGCCTGGAGTGTACTAGCGGGACGAAATGAGCAGTTCTTC
J: TRBJ1-5; size: NA; D: TRBD1; V: TRBV29-1; CDR3: CSVEDRDRVSDQPQHF; DNA: TGCAGCGTTGAAGATAGGGACAGGGTTTCCGATCAGCCCCAGCATTTT
J: TRBJ2-2; size: NA; D: NA; V: TRBV7-6; CDR3: CASSSPLANTGELFF; DNA: TGTGCCAGCAGCTCTCCGTTGGCGAACACCGGGGAGCTGTTTTTT
J: TRBJ1-5; size: NA; D: NA; V: TRBV12-3/TRBV12-4; CDR3: CASSETNQPQHF; DNA: TGTGCCAGCAGTGAGACCAATCAGCCCCAGCATTTT
J: TRBJ2-7; size: NA; D: NA; V: TRBV6-5; CDR3: CASSHSLEQYF; DNA: TGTGCCAGCAGTCACTCGCTCGAGCAGTACTTC
J: TRBJ2-1; size: NA; D: TRBD2; V: TRBV6-6; CDR3: CASRLSGRASDEQFF; DNA: TGTGCCAGCAGACTTAGCGGGAGGGCCTCAGATGAGCAGTTCTTC
J: TRBJ1-1; size: NA; D: NA; V: TRBV6-5; CDR3: CASRLKQGTEAFF; DNA: TGTGCCAGCAGGTTGAAACAGGGCACTGAAGCTTTCTTT
J: TRBJ2-1; size: NA; D: NA; V: TRBV11-3; CDR3: CASSPRPAPYNEQFF; DNA: TGTGCCAGCAGCCCAAGACCAGCCCCCTACAATGAGCAGTTCTTC
J: TRBJ2-3; size: NA; D: NA; V: TRBV5-1; CDR3: CASSSTTVSTDTQYF; DNA: TGCGCCAGCAGCTCTACGACGGTTAGCACAGATACGCAGTATTTT
J: TRBJ1-2; size: NA; D: NA; V: TRBV4-1; CDR3: CASSQTRETNYGYTF; DNA: TGCGCCAGCAGCCAAACAAGAGAGACTAACTATGGCTACACCTTC
J: TRBJ1-2; size: NA; D: NA; V: TRBV19; CDR3: CATTNPRRDTDYGYTF; DNA: TGTGCCACCACCAATCCCCGCCGAGACACTGACTATGGCTACACCTTC
J: TRBJ2-3; size: NA; D: NA; V: TRBV4-2; CDR3: CASSQDPPSTDTQYF; DNA: TGTGCCAGCAGCCAAGATCCCCCCAGCACAGATACGCAGTATTTT
J: TRBJ2-6; size: NA; D: NA; V: TRBV18; CDR3: CASSLLDRSSGANVLTF; DNA: TGTGCCAGCTCACTACTTGACAGATCCTCTGGGGCCAACGTCCTGACTTTC
J: TRBJ1-2; size: NA; D: TRBD1; V: TRBV28; CDR3: CASRRTGGAGYTF; DNA: TGTGCCAGCCGAAGAACAGGGGGCGCTGGCTACACCTTC
J: TRBJ1-2; size: NA; D: NA; V: TRBV19; CDR3: CASSIRRERGARAGYTF; DNA: TGTGCCAGTAGTATAAGGCGAGAGAGGGGGGCGCGAGCTGGCTACACCTTC
J: TRBJ2-7; size: NA; D: TRBD1; V: TRBV5-6; CDR3: CASSLESGTGLHEQYF; DNA: TGTGCCAGCAGCTTGGAATCGGGGACAGGGTTACACGAGCAGTACTTC
J: TRBJ2-1; size: NA; D: NA; V: TRBV27; CDR3: CASSLLSLRGNNEQFF; DNA: TGTGCCAGCAGTTTACTGTCCCTGCGGGGAAACAATGAGCAGTTCTTC
J: TRBJ1-2; size: NA; D: NA; V: TRBV11-2; CDR3: CASSFTGGHRSYGYTF; DNA: TGTGCCAGCAGCTTCACGGGGGGGCACAGGTCTTATGGCTACACCTTC
J: TRBJ2-2; size: NA; D: TRBD1; V: TRBV9; CDR3: CASSGDRVGPGELFF; DNA: TGTGCCAGCAGCGGTGACAGGGTGGGTCCCGGGGAGCTGTTTTTT
J: TRBJ2-7; size: NA; D: NA; V: TRBV27; CDR3: CASSGFYEQYF; DNA: TGTGCCAGCAGCGGGTTCTACGAGCAGTACTTC
J: TRBJ2-7; size: NA; D: TRBD2; V: TRBV5-5; CDR3: CASSLTVGLAGNLAYEQYF; DNA: TGTGCCAGCAGCTTAACAGTGGGACTAGCGGGGAATTTAGCCTACGAGCAGTACTTC
J: TRBJ2-1; size: NA; D: TRBD2; V: TRBV29-1; CDR3: CSGGRTSGSYNEQFF; DNA: TGCAGCGGCGGACGCACTAGCGGATCCTACAATGAGCAGTTCTTC
J: TRBJ1-5; size: NA; D: NA; V: TRBV19; CDR3: CASKRAGVTNQPQHF; DNA: TGTGCCAGTAAGAGGGCAGGGGTTACCAATCAGCCCCAGCATTTT
J: TRBJ1-1; size: NA; D: NA; V: TRBV19; CDR3: CASSLRQMNTEAFF; DNA: TGTGCCAGTAGTCTCCGACAGATGAACACTGAAGCTTTCTTT
J: TRBJ1-4; size: NA; D: NA; V: TRBV11-1; CDR3: CASSQLATNEKLFF; DNA: TGTGCCAGCAGCCAACTTGCAACTAATGAAAAACTGTTTTTT
J: TRBJ2-5; size: NA; D: NA; V: TRBV5-1; CDR3: CASSKGGGGAETQYF; DNA: TGCGCCAGCAGCAAAGGCGGAGGTGGGGCGGAGACCCAGTACTTC
J: TRBJ2-1; size: NA; D: TRBD2; V: TRBV5-1; CDR3: CASAAVAGSYNEQFF; DNA: TGCGCCAGCGCTGCGGTAGCGGGGTCCTACAATGAGCAGTTCTTC
J: TRBJ2-1; size: NA; D: NA; V: TRBV7-6; CDR3: CASSLEVPTSSYNEQFF; DNA: TGTGCCAGCAGCTTAGAGGTCCCGACTAGCTCCTACAATGAGCAGTTCTTC
J: TRBJ2-2; size: NA; D: NA; V: TRBV7-6; CDR3: CASSLARSTGELFF; DNA: TGTGCCAGCAGCTTGGCTAGGAGCACCGGGGAGCTGTTTTTT
J: TRBJ2-1; size: NA; D: NA; V: TRBV27; CDR3: CASSRQQGMYEQFF; DNA: TGTGCCAGCAGCCGCCAGCAGGGTATGTATGAGCAGTTCTTC
J: TRBJ2-2; size: NA; D: TRBD2; V: TRBV11-1; CDR3: CASIRGVPLDTGELFF; DNA: TGTGCCAGCATACGGGGGGTCCCCCTGGACACCGGGGAGCTGTTTTTT
J: TRBJ1-1; size: NA; D: NA; V: TRBV5-1; CDR3: CASSPDPGNTEAFF; DNA: TGCGCCAGCAGCCCGGACCCAGGGAACACTGAAGCTTTCTTT
J: TRBJ1-1; size: NA; D: NA; V: TRBV12-3/TRBV12-4; CDR3: CASNYRNTEAFF; DNA: TGTGCCAGCAATTACCGGAACACTGAAGCTTTCTTT
J: TRBJ2-5; size: NA; D: NA; V: TRBV9; CDR3: CASSVGGFRETQYF; DNA: TGTGCCAGCAGCGTAGGTGGGTTCCGGGAGACCCAGTACTTC
J: TRBJ2-2; size: NA; D: TRBD2; V: TRBV19; CDR3: CATPREGNTGELFF; DNA: TGTGCCACCCCGCGGGAGGGCAACACCGGGGAGCTGTTTTTT
J: TRBJ2-5; size: NA; D: NA; V: TRBV25-1; CDR3: CASRVYETQYF; DNA: TGTGCCAGCAGAGTCTACGAGACCCAGTACTTC
J: TRBJ1-1; size: NA; D: NA; V: TRBV5-4; CDR3: CASRRDAHTEAFF; DNA: TGTGCCAGCCGCCGGGACGCCCACACTGAAGCTTTCTTT
J: TRBJ1-2; size: NA; D: NA; V: TRBV7-3; CDR3: CASSFRGDTNYGYTF; DNA: TGTGCCAGCAGCTTCAGGGGTGACACTAACTATGGCTACACCTTC
J: TRBJ1-2; size: NA; D: NA; V: TRBV28; CDR3: CASTTQRGSYGYTF; DNA: TGTGCCAGCACCACGCAGAGAGGGAGCTATGGCTACACCTTC
J: TRBJ2-2; size: NA; D: NA; V: TRBV9; CDR3: CASSVSGSISGELFF; DNA: TGTGCCAGCAGCGTATCCGGGAGTATCTCCGGGGAGCTGTTTTTT
J: TRBJ1-2; size: NA; D: TRBD1; V: TRBV5-1; CDR3: CASSSYLNDRGAYGYTF; DNA: TGCGCCAGCAGCTCTTACCTTAATGACAGGGGCGCTTATGGCTACACCTTC
J: TRBJ2-7; size: NA; D: TRBD1; V: TRBV6-5; CDR3: CASRGQGIYEQYF; DNA: TGTGCCAGCCGAGGACAGGGCATCTACGAGCAGTACTTC
J: TRBJ2-7; size: NA; D: TRBD1; V: TRBV7-6; CDR3: CASSLEPGGSYEQYF; DNA: TGTGCCAGCAGCTTAGAGCCAGGGGGCTCCTACGAGCAGTACTTC
J: TRBJ1-5; size: NA; D: NA; V: TRBV15; CDR3: CATSRVDSNQPQHF; DNA: TGTGCCACCAGCAGAGTCGACAGCAATCAGCCCCAGCATTTT
J: TRBJ2-7; size: NA; D: NA; V: TRBV11-2; CDR3: CASSFRSSYEQYF; DNA: TGTGCCAGCAGCTTCCGGAGCTCCTACGAGCAGTACTTC
J: TRBJ2-1; size: NA; D: TRBD2; V: TRBV7-7; CDR3: CASSQGLAESYNEQFF; DNA: TGTGCCAGCAGCCAAGGACTAGCGGAAAGCTACAATGAGCAGTTCTTC
J: TRBJ1-1; size: NA; D: NA; V: TRBV27; CDR3: CASSLVGNMNTEAFF; DNA: TGTGCCAGCAGTTTGGTCGGAAATATGAACACTGAAGCTTTCTTT
J: TRBJ1-5; size: NA; D: NA; V: TRBV19; CDR3: CASIGGPGGNQPQHF; DNA: TGTGCCAGTATTGGGGGCCCGGGGGGCAATCAGCCCCAGCATTTT
J: TRBJ1-5; size: NA; D: TRBD1; V: TRBV5-1; CDR3: CASSLGQGASQPQHF; DNA: TGCGCCAGCAGCTTGGGACAGGGGGCATCTCAGCCCCAGCATTTT
J: TRBJ2-7; size: once; D: TRBD2; V: TRBV3-1/TRBV3-2; CDR3: CASSQVAGVLLEQYF; DNA: TGTGCCAGCAGCCAAGTAGCGGGAGTTCTTCTCGAGCAGTACTTC
J: TRBJ2-7; size: few; D: NA; V: TRBV2; CDR3: CASSGETLGKYEQYF; DNA: TGTGCCAGCAGTGGGGAGACATTGGGAAAGTACGAGCAGTACTTC
J: TRBJ1-2; size: NA; D: NA; V: TRBV28; CDR3: CASSLTGYGYTF; DNA: TGTGCCAGCAGTCTTACAGGATATGGCTACACCTTC
J: TRBJ2-3; size: once; D: NA; V: TRBV6-5; CDR3: CATGTDTQYF; DNA: TGTGCCACCGGGACAGATACGCAGTATTTT
J: TRBJ1-1; size: NA; D: NA; V: TRBV30; CDR3: CASTAVGTEAFF; DNA: TGTGCCTCAACCGCTGTGGGCACTGAAGCTTTCTTT